This entry lists 6 T cell receptor beta chains sequenced from one sample in a study of shared clonotypes between healthy human individuals. TCRdb's copy holds only in-frame clones and misses some; the assay was immunoSEQ multiplex PCR. The table lists over 300,000 clones, 80% to 90% of them singletons. Source material: memory CD8+ T cells sorted from blood. Described subset: CD45RO+ cells pooled with CCR7-negative TemRA cells. The origin of the receptors is a man in his late teens or twenties in good health.

The rearrangement uses TRBV10-3 and TRBJ1-1, with 9 bases fitting TRBD1. There are 15 residues in the CDR3. Germline CDR1 is ENHRY and CDR2 is SYGVKD. V was clipped by 2 bases and J by 5 bases; unmatched bases: 6. CDR3: CAISEPGQGVTEAFF. The CDR3 bases are TGTGCCATCAGTGAGCCGGGACAGGGAGTGACTGAAGCTTTCTTT.

The chain recombines TRBV20-1 with TRBJ2-1, with D unresolved. Trimming left V 6 bases short and J 10 bases short, with 13 bases between. This CDR3 region has 11 residues. CDR1 is DFQATT and CDR2 is SNEGSKA in the germline V gene (reference sequence). The CDR3 DNA follows: TGCAGTGCCCTACTACGTGCCGAGCAGTTCTTC. Residues: CSALLRAEQFF.

The chain is built from TRBV7-9 and TRBJ2-7; D call uncertain. V was trimmed by 1 base and J by 5 bases, leaving 6 bases between them. The CDR3 extends over 12 amino acids. Germline-derived CDR1 and CDR2 are SEHNR and FQNEAQ (reference sequence). CDR3 in DNA: TGTGCCAGCAGCTTAGAGGCAGACGAGCAGTACTTC. Protein: CASSLEADEQYF.

The chain employs TRBV9 and TRBJ1-2; no reliable D call. This CDR3 contains 14 residues. Germline CDR1 and CDR2: SGDLS and YYNGEE. The V gene lost 0 bases and the J gene lost 4 bases, with 10 bases spanning the gap. CDR3 DNA: TGTGCCAGCAGCGTAGGTCACCTAGGCTATGGCTACACCTTC. Its protein product is CASSVGHLGYGYTF.

The J gene is TRBJ1-1, the V gene TRBV5-1; unclear D gene. Per germline, CDR1 SGHRS and CDR2 YFSETQ. The CDR3 runs 13 residues. V lost 1 base to trimming and J lost 8 bases, with 12 bases between them. CDR3 bases: TGCGCCAGCAGCTTGCGGTCCCCTCACGAAGCTTTCTTT. Protein sequence: CASSLRSPHEAFF.

The chain links TRBV5-4 to TRBJ2-7; the match to TRBD1 covers 11 bases. The V segment lost 1 base and the J segment 3 bases; nucleotides outside the gene matches: 3. Per the germline V gene, CDR1 is SGHNT and CDR2 is YYREEE (reference sequence). The CDR3 is 15 residues long. CDR3 protein: CASSLRTGGDYEQYF. CDR3 bases: TGTGCCAGCAGCTTGCGGACAGGGGGCGACTACGAGCAGTACTTC.